This TCR beta chain stems from a study of cytomegalovirus exposure and HLA in healthy donors. Study-wide points: A later analysis linked 15,000 to 20,000 TCR beta sequences to HLA alleles at 0.05 false discovery rate. Productive status was seen about 90% or about 30% of the time for most TCR beta V segments in an earlier analysis. Some V segments could not be told apart, so they were left out, TRBV6-2 and TRBV6-3 among them.

The CDR3 runs to 15 residues. Trimming left V 6 bases short and J 1 base short, with 15 bases between. The germline CDR1 and CDR2 sequences are MDHEN and SYDVKM. The PCR contained 60 Vbeta and 13 Jbeta primers. Original analysis: The count from a later analysis was some 76 million unique TCR beta chains, 9.5 million to 11 million of them shared. The data were produced by immunoSEQ multiplex PCR, yet TCRdb's version contains in-frame clones alone and is incomplete. The DNA gave D and trimming, while V, J and clone size come from that table. The sample holds roughly 190,000 clones. As regards this clone: What it binds is not known.

The source of this sequence is a man aged 30-40 years in good health and CMV-seronegative. The chain couples TRBV28 to TRBJ2-5; a possible D gene is TRBD1 (7 bases). The sample consisted of PBMCs. CDR3 protein: CASSSGGLVQETQYF. The CDR3, as DNA: TGTGCCAGCAGCTCAGGGGGGTTAGTCCAAGAGACCCAGTACTTC.